The rows below give T cell receptor beta chains drawn from one sample of a study of vaccination effects on CD4 cells after COVID-19. Their recognized antigens are unknown. Some clones are missing from TCRdb's copy, which holds only in-frame ones; the method was immunoSEQ multiplex PCR. The table has 30,000 or so clones, about 67% seen once; the top ten hold about 16%. The sequences come from CD4+ T cells from PBMCs cultured without peptide, collected after COVID-19 vaccination. These receptors were collected from a human donor who received a COVID-19 vaccine. CDR3s include the opening cysteine and the closing phenylalanine or tryptophan. The order of the fields is CDR3 protein, CDR3 DNA, V gene, J gene, D gene, clone size. D genes are given only for firm matches. Some rows have no size entry. The others give once, few or many, or a class for an expanded clone.

CASSLGTTSTDTQYF	TGTGCCAGCAGCCTTGGGACAACTAGCACAGATACGCAGTATTTT	TRBV3-1/TRBV3-2	TRBJ2-3	NA	NA
CAISESIGQGSSGANVLTF	TGTGCCATCAGTGAGTCGATCGGTCAGGGGAGCTCTGGGGCCAACGTCCTGACTTTC	TRBV10-3	TRBJ2-6	NA	NA
CASSQLDRRRVPGANVLTF	TGTGCCAGCAGCCAATTAGACAGGAGGAGGGTCCCTGGGGCCAACGTCCTGACTTTC	TRBV3-1/TRBV3-2	TRBJ2-6	NA	once
CASSPLRTLGDTGELFF	TGTGCCAGCAGCCCCCTCCGGACGCTCGGTGACACCGGGGAGCTGTTTTTT	TRBV7-8	TRBJ2-2	NA	NA
CASSLGGGTSYEQYF	TGTGCCAGCAGTTTAGGTGGCGGGACCTCCTACGAGCAGTACTTC	TRBV28	TRBJ2-7	NA	NA
CASSLLRLNEQFF	TGTGCCAGCAGCCTATTACGGCTCAATGAGCAGTTCTTC	TRBV7-2	TRBJ2-1	NA	once
CASSPGLPTDTQYF	TGTGCCAGCAGCCCGGGACTACCCACAGATACGCAGTATTTT	TRBV2	TRBJ2-3	TRBD2	NA
CATSDSPGQGDEKLFF	TGTGCCACCAGTGATTCGCCGGGACAGGGAGATGAAAAACTGTTTTTT	TRBV24-1	TRBJ1-4	TRBD1	medium-sized
CASSTHLGLQETQYF	TGTGCCAGCAGTACCCACTTGGGCCTCCAAGAGACCCAGTACTTC	TRBV6-5	TRBJ2-5	NA	NA
CSASFGSSNQPQHF	TGCAGTGCTAGTTTTGGGTCCAGCAATCAGCCCCAGCATTTT	TRBV20-1	TRBJ1-5	NA	NA
CASSWKFGGRSPLHF	TGTGCCAGCAGTTGGAAGTTCGGGGGGCGGTCACCCCTCCACTTT	TRBV28	TRBJ1-6	NA	once
CASRVGETQYF	TGTGCCAGCAGGGTAGGGGAGACCCAGTACTTC	TRBV6-5	TRBJ2-5	NA	NA
CASSQVTGTANQPQHF	TGTGCCAGCAGCCAGGTTACCGGGACCGCTAATCAGCCCCAGCATTTT	TRBV4-2	TRBJ1-5	NA	NA
CASSRSGTGANVLTF	TGTGCCAGCAGCCGTAGCGGGACTGGGGCCAACGTCCTGACTTTC	TRBV7-6	TRBJ2-6	TRBD2	NA
CASRPSLETQYF	TGTGCCAGCAGGCCCAGTCTTGAGACCCAGTACTTC	TRBV6-5	TRBJ2-5	NA	NA
CASNPGNGNTQYF	TGTGCCAGCAACCCCGGGAACGGGAATACGCAGTATTTT	TRBV7-2	TRBJ2-3	NA	NA
CASSRGGALNEQFF	TGTGCCAGCAGCCGTGGCGGAGCGTTGAATGAGCAGTTCTTC	TRBV11-3	TRBJ2-1	NA	NA
CASRPPGRLNYGYTF	TGTGCCAGCAGACCCCCGGGACGTTTAAACTATGGCTACACCTTC	TRBV4-2	TRBJ1-2	NA	NA
CASRSGNGELFF	TGTGCCAGCAGGTCAGGGAACGGGGAGCTGTTTTTT	TRBV6-5	TRBJ2-2	NA	NA
CASSLGGGHYGYTF	TGTGCCAGCAGCTTGGGGGGGGGCCACTATGGCTACACCTTC	TRBV5-4	TRBJ1-2	NA	NA
CASSRDRAGVNGYTF	TGCGCCAGCAGCCGAGACCGAGCAGGGGTAAATGGCTACACCTTC	TRBV4-3	TRBJ1-2	NA	NA
CASSQVPYEQYF	TGTGCCAGCAGCCAAGTCCCCTACGAGCAGTACTTC	TRBV3-1/TRBV3-2	TRBJ2-7	NA	few
CASSQGQDTGELFF	TGTGCCAGCAGCCAAGGACAGGACACCGGGGAGCTGTTTTTT	TRBV4-2	TRBJ2-2	NA	NA
CAWSPQGARQKANVLTF	TGTGCCTGGAGCCCCCAGGGGGCAAGACAAAAGGCCAACGTCCTGACTTTC	TRBV30	TRBJ2-6	TRBD1	NA
CASSMGTLYGYTF	TGTGCCAGTAGTATGGGCACCTTGTATGGCTACACCTTC	TRBV19	TRBJ1-2	NA	NA
CASSPLFWGSTTYEQYF	TGTGCCAGCAGTCCATTGTTCTGGGGCAGTACCACCTACGAGCAGTACTTC	TRBV28	TRBJ2-7	NA	NA
CASSPYSYNQPQHF	TGTGCCAGCAGTCCATACTCCTACAATCAGCCCCAGCATTTT	TRBV27	TRBJ1-5	NA	NA
CATSRDPRVNSGNTIYF	TGTGCCACCAGCAGAGACCCGCGGGTGAACTCTGGAAACACCATATATTTT	TRBV15	TRBJ1-3	NA	NA
CASTRDRDHYGYTF	TGTGCCAGCACCCGGGACAGGGACCACTATGGCTACACCTTC	TRBV6-6	TRBJ1-2	TRBD1	NA
CAISESGGGSSGNTIYF	TGTGCCATCAGTGAGTCGGGAGGTGGTAGCTCTGGAAACACCATATATTTT	TRBV10-3	TRBJ1-3	NA	few
CASSHDRGNGYTF	TGTGCCAGCAGCCACGACAGGGGTAATGGCTACACCTTC	TRBV6-5	TRBJ1-2	TRBD1	NA
CACTRQVIYNEQFF	TGTGCCTGTACGAGACAGGTGATTTACAATGAGCAGTTCTTC	TRBV30	TRBJ2-1	NA	few
CASSPGGGRTDTQYF	TGCGCCAGCAGCCCCGGTGGGGGGAGAACAGATACGCAGTATTTT	TRBV4-1	TRBJ2-3	NA	few
CASSPPGPNTEAFF	TGTGCCAGCTCCCCACCAGGCCCGAACACTGAAGCTTTCTTT	TRBV18	TRBJ1-1	NA	NA
CASSISGQGADEQYF	TGTGCCAGCAGCATATCGGGACAGGGGGCTGACGAGCAGTACTTC	TRBV11-2	TRBJ2-7	TRBD1	NA
CASSFNPGQGAGGYTF	TGTGCCAGCAGTTTCAATCCGGGACAGGGGGCAGGTGGCTACACCTTC	TRBV27	TRBJ1-2	TRBD1	NA
CASRQYYNSPLHF	TGTGCCAGCCGACAGTACTATAATTCACCCCTCCACTTT	TRBV14	TRBJ1-6	NA	NA
CASSSSVGELFF	TGTGCCAGCAGTTCGTCCGTCGGGGAGCTGTTTTTT	TRBV12-3/TRBV12-4	TRBJ2-2	NA	NA
CASSLRDRADTQYF	TGTGCCAGCAGCCTGAGAGACAGGGCCGATACGCAGTATTTT	TRBV5-4	TRBJ2-3	TRBD1	NA
CAWIGRRLGELFF	TGTGCCTGGATCGGTCGGAGACTCGGGGAGCTGTTTTTT	TRBV30	TRBJ2-2	NA	NA
CAWTKGSTDTQYF	TGTGCCTGGACCAAGGGGAGCACAGATACGCAGTATTTT	TRBV30	TRBJ2-3	NA	once